This T cell receptor (beta chain) stems from a study of T cell responses to AZD1222 COVID-19 vaccine. General study findings and limits: A rise in Spike-specific TCR breadth and depth followed two AZD1222 doses. Of the AZD1222 recipients, only 5 or 6 were seropositive at baseline. Vaccine-related CD4 TCRs covered spike, predominating at 160-218 and 743-854.

CDR3 length: 15 residues. Germline V gene lookup returns CDR1 SNHLY and CDR2 FYNNEI. V dropped 4 bases and J dropped 0 bases, with 10 bases sitting between them. Profiling relied on immunoSEQ multiplex PCR, and the TCRdb table lists in-frame clones only, not all of them. The sample contains some 180,000 clones, about nine tenths of which appear only once. In regard to this clone: Its antigen is not known.

The sequenced sample was peripheral blood, obtained 28 days after the second AZD1222 dose. This TCR was sampled from an adult who received the AZD1222 COVID-19 vaccine. The chain joins TRBV2 to TRBJ1-5; D is unclear. The CDR3 DNA follows: TGTGCCAGCAGTGTTTTTGATTATAGCAATCAGCCCCAGCATTTT. It translates to CASSVFDYSNQPQHF.